These 17 T cell receptor beta chains were sequenced from one sample in a study of cytomegalovirus exposure and HLA in healthy donors. TCRdb's table, derived via immunoSEQ multiplex PCR, lists solely in-frame clones and lacks some. The table shows about 110,000 clones, with roughly nine tenths occurring only once. The source material was PBMCs. The receptors were sampled from a woman aged 18 to 35 in good health and CMV-seronegative.

In its sample, this clone was seen a few times. The chain joins TRBV10-3 to TRBJ1-1; TRBD1 might be the D (6 bases). The germline CDR1 and CDR2 sequences are ENHRY and SYGVKD. Trimming left V 5 bases short and J 7 bases short, with 11 bases between. The CDR3 is 12 amino acids. CDR3 amino acids: CAISSGQFEAFF. Here the CDR3 DNA reads TGTGCCATCAGTTCTGGACAGTTTGAAGCTTTCTTT.

This clone has more than one count but fewer than ten. The chain has TRBV7-3 and TRBJ2-7; possibly TRBD1 for D (5 bases). Germline V gives CDR1 SGHTA, CDR2 FQGTGA. The germline V and J ends were trimmed by 2 bases and 6 bases, with 14 bases remaining between them. The CDR3 has 14 residues. The CDR3 DNA reads as TGTGCCAGCAGCTTAGGGCAGGGCCTAACCGAGCAGTACTTC. This encodes CASSLGQGLTEQYF.

The V call is TRBV20-1, the J call TRBJ1-5; D ambiguous. Germline V gene lookup returns CDR1 DFQATT and CDR2 SNEGSKA (reference sequence). The CDR3 spans 11 residues. The V and J ends lost 1 base and 7 bases respectively, with 5 bases between them. CDR3 residues: CSARVGQPQHF. CDR3 nucleotide sequence: TGCAGTGCTAGAGTGGGCCAGCCCCAGCATTTT.

The genes are TRBV5-4 and TRBJ1-2; 7 bases line up with TRBD1. CDR1 SGHNT and CDR2 YYREEE come from the germline V gene (reference sequence). The V segment lost 2 bases and the J segment 7 bases; nucleotides outside the gene matches: 5. The CDR3 spans 13 residues. The CDR3 nucleotides are TGTGCCAGCAGCTTAGGGGGCGCCTTTGGCTACACCTTC. Residues: CASSLGGAFGYTF.

This clone was counted once. The chain couples TRBV23-1 to TRBJ1-6, with no clear D. TRBV23-1 is flagged as an ORF with uncertain function. V lost 4 bases and J 1 base, leaving 14 bases between the germline ends. The CDR3 has 17 amino acids. In nucleotides, the CDR3 is TGCGCCAGCAGTCGCGAGGAGCGAGGGTCCTATAATTCACCCCTCCACTTT. Its translation is CASSREERGSYNSPLHF.

This chain connects TRBV9 to TRBJ1-4; D is uncertain. Per the germline V gene, CDR1 is SGDLS and CDR2 is YYNGEE. Trimming removed 4 bases from V and 5 bases from J, with 15 bases in between. CDR3 length: 15 residues. As DNA, the CDR3 is TGTGCCAGCAGCCCCGGGTCGGCTTTCAATGAAAAACTGTTTTTT. Its translation is CASSPGSAFNEKLFF.

The chain joins TRBV7-6 to TRBJ1-2; 9 nucleotides agree with TRBD1. The germline V gene encodes CDR1 SGHVS and CDR2 FNYEAQ. With 1 base clipped from V and 6 bases from J, the junction kept 6 bases outside the gene matches. The CDR3 covers 15 residues. CDR3 amino acids: CASSLEGQGRNGYTF. CDR3 DNA sequence: TGTGCCAGCAGCTTAGAAGGACAGGGGAGGAATGGCTACACCTTC.

V and J are TRBV2 and TRBJ1-1; 11 nucleotides line up with TRBD1. CDR3 length: 18 residues. Trimming took 5 bases from V and 1 from J; bases not matched to a gene: 12. Germline V gene lookup returns CDR1 SNHLY and CDR2 FYNNEI. The CDR3 DNA reads TGTGCCAGCAGTACCGACGGACAGGGGGCAGGTTCGAACACTGAAGCTTTCTTT. Residues: CASSTDGQGAGSNTEAFF. The variable domain in full, with the rest retrieved from reference TRBV2 and TRBJ1-1, is EPEVTQTPSHQVTQMGQEVILRCVPISNHLYFYWYRQILGQKVEFLVSFYNNEISEKSEIFDDQFSVERPDGSNFTLKIRSTKLEDSAMYFCASSTDGQGAGSNTEAFFGQGTRLTVV.

The CDR3 region has the DNA TGTGCCAGCAGCTTGGGTCGGGGGTCTGGAAACACCATATATTTT. Residues: CASSLGRGSGNTIYF. The chain carries TRBV5-6 and TRBJ1-3, with D possibly matching TRBD1 (5 bases). V lost 0 bases, J lost 1 base, and 8 bases lay in between. The CDR3 loop spans 15 amino acids. CDR1 and CDR2 (germline): SGHDT, YYEEEE.

This chain connects TRBV20-1 to TRBJ2-7; D gene ambiguous. The CDR3 is made up of 9 amino acids. The germline V gene encodes CDR1 DFQATT and CDR2 SNEGSKA (reference sequence). Trimming took off 1 base at V and 10 bases at J, with 5 bases between the two ends. The CDR3 DNA follows: TGCAGTGCTAGAGCAGGACAGTACTTC. Protein product: CSARAGQYF.

The chain links TRBV19 to TRBJ2-1, with 9 bases that match TRBD2. The ends lost 3 bases at V and 4 bases at J; junction bases unmatched: 4. The germline CDR1 and CDR2 sequences are LNHDA and SQIVND (reference sequence). There are 15 residues in the CDR3. Here the CDR3 reads CASSIIAGEYNEQFF. CDR3 coding DNA: TGTGCCAGTAGTATTATAGCGGGGGAATACAATGAGCAGTTCTTC.

This sequence joins TRBV28 and TRBJ1-2; possibly TRBD1 for D (5 bases). From germline, CDR1 is MDHEN and CDR2 SYDVKM. There are 13 residues in the CDR3. V gave up 5 bases and J gave up 3 bases, with 10 bases separating them. The CDR3 DNA reads as TGTGCCAGCAGTCTCCCAGGGTACTATGGCTACACCTTC. Amino acid sequence: CASSLPGYYGYTF.

The chain joins TRBV2 to TRBJ1-3, with D possibly TRBD1 on 5 matching bases. Per germline, CDR1 SNHLY and CDR2 FYNNEI. The CDR3 extends over 14 amino acids. Trimming cost V 6 bases and J 3 bases, with 12 bases left between them. DNA of the CDR3: TGTGCCAGCAGGGATCGACAGCTTGGAAACACCATATATTTT. It translates to CASRDRQLGNTIYF.

The gene calls are TRBV28 and TRBJ2-4; tentative D call: TRBD1 (6 bases). CDR3 size: 16 residues. Between the trimmed V and J ends, which lost 5 bases and 0 bases, there was a span of 14 bases. Germline V lookup: CDR1 MDHEN, CDR2 SYDVKM. The chain's CDR3 is CASSEDSAQAKNIQYF. CDR3 coding DNA: TGTGCCAGCAGTGAGGACAGCGCCCAAGCCAAAAACATTCAGTACTTC.

The chain joins TRBV5-1 to TRBJ2-3, with a weak D call TRBD1 (6 bases). V was clipped by 4 bases and J by 4 bases, with 10 bases between them. Germline CDR1 reads SGHRS; CDR2 reads YFSETQ. The CDR3 consists of 13 residues. CDR3 protein: CASSQDSPDTQYF. DNA for the CDR3: TGCGCCAGCAGCCAGGACAGTCCAGATACGCAGTATTTT.

The chain employs TRBV7-9 and TRBJ2-7; 15 bases are shared with TRBD2. V lost 6 bases, J lost 10 bases, and 7 bases stayed unmatched. Germline lookup yields CDR1 SEHNR and CDR2 FQNEAQ (reference sequence). The CDR3 is 14 residues long. CDR3 DNA sequence: TGTGCCAGCAGTCCCGGGACTAGCGGGAGGAAACAGTACTTC. Encoded protein: CASSPGTSGRKQYF.

The chain links TRBV29-1 to TRBJ2-1; 11 bases are a match to TRBD2. V was pared by 8 bases and J by 10 bases, with 10 bases of the junction left unmatched. The CDR3 length is 13 residues. CDR1 is SQVTM and CDR2 is ANQGSEA in the germline V gene. CDR3 coding DNA: TGCAGCATCTTAGCGGGGGGGCCTAGGGAGCAGTTCTTC. Translated, it gives CSILAGGPREQFF.